This T cell receptor (beta chain) was observed in a study of blood T cells in healthy people across ages. General study findings and limits: Diversity was higher, and naive CD4+ cells more numerous, in long-lived donors than in aged donors.

Primers used in a second PCR of about 7 to 12 cycles were a sample-barcoded 5' primer and a J-beta primer mix. TCRdb ran MiXCR on the 5' RACE reads and lists one entry per CDR3 protein. Seen here are roughly 730,000 distinct CDR3 sequences, more than 55% observed once, and the top ten hold more than 25%. Samples had at least 6.5 million PBMCs isolated from them. Concerning this clonotype: Its antigen is not known.

The V and J ends lost 4 bases and 1 base, in that order; junction bases with no gene match: 5. The CDR3 is 15 amino acids. From germline, CDR1 is WSHSY and CDR2 SAAADI. The receptor comes from a middle-aged man in good health. The specimen was blood. The J gene is TRBJ2-7, the V gene TRBV10-2; 9 nucleotides line up with TRBD1. The CDR3 sequence: CASSVVGTGSYEQYF. The CDR3 DNA is TGCGCCAGCAGTGTTGTTGGGACAGGGTCCTACGAGCAGTACTTC.